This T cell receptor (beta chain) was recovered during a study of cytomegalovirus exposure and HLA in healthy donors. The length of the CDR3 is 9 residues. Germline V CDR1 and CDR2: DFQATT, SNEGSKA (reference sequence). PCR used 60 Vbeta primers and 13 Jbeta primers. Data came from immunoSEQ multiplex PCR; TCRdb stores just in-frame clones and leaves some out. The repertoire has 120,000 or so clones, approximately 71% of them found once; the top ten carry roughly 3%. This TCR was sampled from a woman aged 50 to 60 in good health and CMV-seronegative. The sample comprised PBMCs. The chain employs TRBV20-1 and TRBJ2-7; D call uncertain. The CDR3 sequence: CRVGHEQYF. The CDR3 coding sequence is TGCAGAGTGGGCCACGAGCAGTACTTC.